The T cell receptor (beta chain) described here comes from a study of a mutant IDH1 vaccine in newly diagnosed glioma. Study at large: The start of vaccination came 4-6 weeks after radiotherapy alone, or with temozolomide cycles. Pretreatment consisted of radiotherapy, temozolomide, or both, with most receiving both. Whole-study results and caveats: Any relationship between pseudoprogression and changes in top peripheral T cell clonotypes seemed absent. It was just under 95% of patients that developed vaccine-induced immune responses.

The CDR3 has 15 residues. Germline V gene sequence: CDR1 MGHRA, CDR2 YSYEKL. V lost 1 base and J 4 bases, leaving 12 bases between the germline ends. Sequenced by immunoSEQ multiplex PCR; TCRdb stores in-frame clones only, minus some. The sample has roughly 26,000 clones, less than 85% seen once. Regarding this clone: Its antigen is still unknown.

Time point indicated: week 35, safety follow-up. Every single dose of the vaccine, 300 ug of mutant IDH1 20-mer peptide, came with topical imiquimod. This sequence originates from a man aged 30 to 39 with glioma. The chain joins TRBV4-1 to TRBJ2-3, with D unresolved. Sample: PBMCs, taken from a glioma patient whose treatment included an IDH1 peptide vaccine. CDR3 loop: CASSQGRFPADTQYF. CDR3 coding DNA: TGCGCCAGCAGCCAAGGTCGGTTCCCCGCAGATACGCAGTATTTT.